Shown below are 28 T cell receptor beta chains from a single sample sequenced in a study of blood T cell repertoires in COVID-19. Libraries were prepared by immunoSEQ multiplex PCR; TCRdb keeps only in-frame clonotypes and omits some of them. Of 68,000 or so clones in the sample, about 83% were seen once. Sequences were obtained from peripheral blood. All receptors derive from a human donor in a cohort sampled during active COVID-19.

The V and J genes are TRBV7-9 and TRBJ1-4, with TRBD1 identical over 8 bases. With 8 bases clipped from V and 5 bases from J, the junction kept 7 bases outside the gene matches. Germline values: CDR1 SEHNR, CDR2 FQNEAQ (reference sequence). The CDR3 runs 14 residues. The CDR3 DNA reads TGTGCCAGCGAGAAAGGGACAGGCAATGAAAAACTGTTTTTT. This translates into CASEKGTGNEKLFF.

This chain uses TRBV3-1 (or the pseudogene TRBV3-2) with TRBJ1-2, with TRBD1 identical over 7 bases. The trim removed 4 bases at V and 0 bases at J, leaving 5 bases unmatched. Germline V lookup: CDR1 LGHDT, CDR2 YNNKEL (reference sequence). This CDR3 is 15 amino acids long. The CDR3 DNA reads TGTGCCAGCAGCCCGACAGGGATGGCTAACTATGGCTACACCTTC. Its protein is CASSPTGMANYGYTF.

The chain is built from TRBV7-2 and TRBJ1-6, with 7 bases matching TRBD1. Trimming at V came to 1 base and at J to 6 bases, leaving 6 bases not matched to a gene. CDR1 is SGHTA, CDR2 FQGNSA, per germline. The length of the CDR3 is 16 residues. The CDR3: CASSLGSGGGNSPLHF. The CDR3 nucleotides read TGTGCCAGCAGCTTAGGGTCAGGGGGAGGTAATTCACCCCTCCACTTT. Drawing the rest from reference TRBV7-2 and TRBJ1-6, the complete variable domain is GAGVSQSPSNKVTEKGKDVELRCDPISGHTALYWYRQSLGQGLEFLIYFQGNSAPDKSGLPSDRFSAERTGGSVSTLTIQRTQQEDSAVYLCASSLGSGGGNSPLHFGNGTRLTVT.

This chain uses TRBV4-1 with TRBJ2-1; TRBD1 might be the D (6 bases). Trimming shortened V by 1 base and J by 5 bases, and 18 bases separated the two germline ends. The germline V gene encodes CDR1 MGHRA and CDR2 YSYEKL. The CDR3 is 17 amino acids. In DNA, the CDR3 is TGCGCCAGCAGCCAAGTTGGGGCCAGGGGTGTGCACAATGAGCAGTTCTTC. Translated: CASSQVGARGVHNEQFF.

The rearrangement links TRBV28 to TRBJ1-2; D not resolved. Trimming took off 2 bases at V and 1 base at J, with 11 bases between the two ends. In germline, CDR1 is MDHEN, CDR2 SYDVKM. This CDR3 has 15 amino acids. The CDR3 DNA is TGTGCCAGCAGTTTAAGGCAACAGTTTAACTATGGCTACACCTTC. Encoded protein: CASSLRQQFNYGYTF.

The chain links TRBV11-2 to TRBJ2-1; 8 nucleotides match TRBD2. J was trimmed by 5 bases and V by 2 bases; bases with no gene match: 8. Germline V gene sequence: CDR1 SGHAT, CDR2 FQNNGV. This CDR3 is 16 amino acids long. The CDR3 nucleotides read TGTGCCAGCAGCTTACGGGGTAGCGGGACAAACAATGAGCAGTTCTTC. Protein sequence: CASSLRGSGTNNEQFF.

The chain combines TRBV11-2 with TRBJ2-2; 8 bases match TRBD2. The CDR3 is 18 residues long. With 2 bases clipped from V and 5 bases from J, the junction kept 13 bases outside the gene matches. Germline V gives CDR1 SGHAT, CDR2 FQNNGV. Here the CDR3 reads CASSLPSGGGVRTGELFF. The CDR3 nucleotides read TGTGCCAGCAGCTTACCAAGCGGGGGAGGGGTTAGGACCGGGGAGCTGTTTTTT. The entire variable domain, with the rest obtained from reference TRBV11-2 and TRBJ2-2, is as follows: EAGVAQSPRYKIIEKRQSVAFWCNPISGHATLYWYQQILGQGPKLLIQFQNNGVVDDSQLPKDRFSAERLKGVDSTLKIQPAKLEDSAVYLCASSLPSGGGVRTGELFFGEGSRLTVL.

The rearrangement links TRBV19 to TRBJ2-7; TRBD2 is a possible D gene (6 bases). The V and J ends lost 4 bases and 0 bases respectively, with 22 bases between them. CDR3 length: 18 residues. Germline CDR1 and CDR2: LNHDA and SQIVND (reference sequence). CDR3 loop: CASSTTFSGGPYSYEQYF. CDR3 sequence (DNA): TGTGCCAGTAGTACGACTTTTTCCGGGGGACCCTACTCCTACGAGCAGTACTTC.

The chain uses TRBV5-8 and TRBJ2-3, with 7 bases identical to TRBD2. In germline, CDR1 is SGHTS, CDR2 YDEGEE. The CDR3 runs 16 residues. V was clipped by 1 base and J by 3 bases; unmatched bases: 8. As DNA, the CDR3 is TGTGCCAGCAGCTTGCAAACTAGCGACCCTACAGATACGCAGTATTTT. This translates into CASSLQTSDPTDTQYF.

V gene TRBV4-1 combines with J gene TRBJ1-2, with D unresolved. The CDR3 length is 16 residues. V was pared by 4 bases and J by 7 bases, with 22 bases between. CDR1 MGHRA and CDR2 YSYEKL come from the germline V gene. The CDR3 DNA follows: TGCGCCAGCAGCCCTAGCATAGCCAAGGGTTCGAGTGGCTACACCTTC. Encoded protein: CASSPSIAKGSSGYTF.

The DNA of the CDR3 is TGTGCCAGCAGTGATTCCAGCGGGAGGGCCATATACGAGCAGTACTTC. Its translation is CASSDSSGRAIYEQYF. The rearrangement joins TRBV2 to TRBJ2-7; 10 bases map to TRBD2. The V segment lost 3 bases and the J segment 4 bases; nucleotides outside the gene matches: 9. Germline-derived CDR1 and CDR2 are SNHLY and FYNNEI. The CDR3 extends over 16 amino acids.

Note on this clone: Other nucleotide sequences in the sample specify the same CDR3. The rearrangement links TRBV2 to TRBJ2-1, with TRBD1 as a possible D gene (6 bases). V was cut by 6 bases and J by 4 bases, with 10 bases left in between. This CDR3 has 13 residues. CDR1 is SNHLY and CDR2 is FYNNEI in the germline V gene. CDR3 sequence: CASSRTAYNEQFF. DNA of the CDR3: TGTGCCAGCAGCCGGACAGCGTACAATGAGCAGTTCTTC.

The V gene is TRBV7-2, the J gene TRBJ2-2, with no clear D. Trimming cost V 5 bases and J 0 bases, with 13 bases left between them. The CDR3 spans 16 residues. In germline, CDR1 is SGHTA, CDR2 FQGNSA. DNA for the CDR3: TGTGCCAGCAGCCTCCGGGTAGCCGCGAACACCGGGGAGCTGTTTTTT. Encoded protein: CASSLRVAANTGELFF. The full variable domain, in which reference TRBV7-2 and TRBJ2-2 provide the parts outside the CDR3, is GAGVSQSPSNKVTEKGKDVELRCDPISGHTALYWYRQSLGQGLEFLIYFQGNSAPDKSGLPSDRFSAERTGGSVSTLTIQRTQQEDSAVYLCASSLRVAANTGELFFGEGSRLTVL.

The CDR3 DNA reads TGTGCCAGCAGGGCCCGGGGCGGGAGGGCGAACACCGGGGAGCTGTTTTTT. As protein: CASRARGGRANTGELFF. The chain employs TRBV3-1 (or the pseudogene TRBV3-2) and TRBJ2-2, with 9 bases identical to TRBD2. Germline values: CDR1 LGHDT, CDR2 YNNKEL (reference sequence). The CDR3 has 17 residues. Losses at the gene ends were 6 bases for V and 0 bases for J; bases not matched to a gene: 8.

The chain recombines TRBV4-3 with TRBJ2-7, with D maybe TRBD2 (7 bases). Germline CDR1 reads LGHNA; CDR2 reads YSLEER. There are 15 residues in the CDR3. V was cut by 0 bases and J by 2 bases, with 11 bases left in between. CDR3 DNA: TGCGCCAGCAGCCAAGATCGGGGGGCCGCCTACGAGCAGTACTTC. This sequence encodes CASSQDRGAAYEQYF.

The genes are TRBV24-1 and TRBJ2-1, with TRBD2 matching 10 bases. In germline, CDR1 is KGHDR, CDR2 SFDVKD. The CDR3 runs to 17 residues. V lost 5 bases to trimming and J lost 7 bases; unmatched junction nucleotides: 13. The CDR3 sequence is CATSVVAGGGQGNEQFF. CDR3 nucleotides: TGTGCCACCAGTGTGGTAGCGGGAGGAGGGCAGGGGAATGAGCAGTTCTTC.

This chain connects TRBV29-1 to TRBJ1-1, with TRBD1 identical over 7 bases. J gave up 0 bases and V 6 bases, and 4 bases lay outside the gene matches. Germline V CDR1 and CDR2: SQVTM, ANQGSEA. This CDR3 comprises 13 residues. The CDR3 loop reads CSVGTEMNTEAFF. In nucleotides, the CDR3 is TGCAGCGTCGGGACAGAGATGAACACTGAAGCTTTCTTT.

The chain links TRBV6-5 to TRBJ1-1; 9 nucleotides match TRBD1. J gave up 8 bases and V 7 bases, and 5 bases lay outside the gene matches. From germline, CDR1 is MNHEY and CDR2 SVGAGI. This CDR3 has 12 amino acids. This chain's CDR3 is CASTGTGMEAFF. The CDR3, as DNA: TGTGCCAGCACCGGGACAGGGATGGAAGCTTTCTTT.

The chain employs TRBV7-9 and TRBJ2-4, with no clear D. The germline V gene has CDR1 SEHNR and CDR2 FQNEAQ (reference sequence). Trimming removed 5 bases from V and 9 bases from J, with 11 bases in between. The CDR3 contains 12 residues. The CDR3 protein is CASSADSGIQYF. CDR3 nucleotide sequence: TGTGCCAGCAGCGCAGATTCTGGCATTCAGTACTTC.

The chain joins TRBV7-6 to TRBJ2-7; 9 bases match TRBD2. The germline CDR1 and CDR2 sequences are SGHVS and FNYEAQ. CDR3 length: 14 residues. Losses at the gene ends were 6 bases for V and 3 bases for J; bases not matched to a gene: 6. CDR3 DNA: TGTGCCAGCAGTTTAAAGCGGGGGGACTACGAGCAGTACTTC. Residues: CASSLKRGDYEQYF. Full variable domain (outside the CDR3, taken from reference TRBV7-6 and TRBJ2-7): GAGVSQSPRYKVTKRGQDVALRCDPISGHVSLYWYRQALGQGPEFLTYFNYEAQQDKSGLPNDRFSAERPEGSISTLTIQRTEQRDSAMYRCASSLKRGDYEQYFGPGTRLTVT.

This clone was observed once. The CDR3 nucleotides are TGTGCCAGCAGCTCCGGGACTAGCGGTTCAAGCACGCAGTATTTT. This encodes CASSSGTSGSSTQYF. The chain carries TRBV7-6 and TRBJ2-3; 11 bases are shared with TRBD2. The germline gives CDR1 SGHVS, CDR2 FNYEAQ. Germline trimming cut 4 bases from V and 9 bases from J; bases unmatched to any gene: 9. This CDR3 comprises 15 residues.

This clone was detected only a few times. The CDR3 here is CASSKGGQGINYEQYF. The CDR3 coding sequence is TGTGCCAGCAGTAAAGGGGGACAGGGGATCAACTACGAGCAGTACTTC. The chain joins TRBV6-2 or TRBV6-3 to TRBJ2-7, with 10 positions matching TRBD1. The CDR3 consists of 16 residues. Germline V gene data show CDR1 as MNHEY and CDR2 as SVGEGT. The ends lost 5 bases at V and 3 bases at J; junction bases unmatched: 10.

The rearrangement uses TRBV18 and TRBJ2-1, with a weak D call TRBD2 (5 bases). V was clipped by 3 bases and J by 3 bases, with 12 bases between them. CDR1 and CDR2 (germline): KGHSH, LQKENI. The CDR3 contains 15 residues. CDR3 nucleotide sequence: TGTGCCAGCTCACCGGGGAGAGCGGACTACAATGAGCAGTTCTTC. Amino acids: CASSPGRADYNEQFF.

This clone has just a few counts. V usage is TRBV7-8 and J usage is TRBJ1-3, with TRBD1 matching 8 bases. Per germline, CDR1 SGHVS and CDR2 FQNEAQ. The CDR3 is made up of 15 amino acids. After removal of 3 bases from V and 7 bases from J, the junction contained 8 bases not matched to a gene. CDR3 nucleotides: TGTGCCAGCAGCTTTGGGCAGGGGGCCCGGAACACCATATATTTT. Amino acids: CASSFGQGARNTIYF. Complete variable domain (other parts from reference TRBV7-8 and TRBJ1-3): GAGVSQSPRYKVAKRGQDVALRCDPISGHVSLFWYQQALGQGPEFLTYFQNEAQLDKSGLPSDRFFAERPEGSVSTLKIQRTQQEDSAVYLCASSFGQGARNTIYFGEGSWLTVV.

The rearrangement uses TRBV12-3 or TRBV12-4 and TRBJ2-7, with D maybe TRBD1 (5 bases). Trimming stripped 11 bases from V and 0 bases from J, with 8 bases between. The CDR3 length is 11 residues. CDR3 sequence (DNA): TGTGCCGTACAGGTCTCCTACGAGCAGTACTTC. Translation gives CAVQVSYEQYF.

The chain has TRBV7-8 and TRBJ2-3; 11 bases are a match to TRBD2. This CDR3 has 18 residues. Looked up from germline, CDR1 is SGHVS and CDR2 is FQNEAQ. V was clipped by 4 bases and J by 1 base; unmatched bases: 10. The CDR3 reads CASSSTSGGPQGTDTQYF. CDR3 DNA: TGTGCCAGCAGCTCTACTAGCGGGGGTCCCCAAGGCACAGATACGCAGTATTTT.

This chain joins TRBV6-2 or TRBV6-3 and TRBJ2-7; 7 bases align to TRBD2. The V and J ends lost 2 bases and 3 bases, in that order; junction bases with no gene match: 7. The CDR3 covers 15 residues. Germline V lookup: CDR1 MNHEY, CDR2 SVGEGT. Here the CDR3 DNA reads TGTGCCAGCAGTTACGGCGCGGGAGCGGGCTACGAGCAGTACTTC. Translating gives CASSYGAGAGYEQYF.

The CDR3 sequence is CASSNDHTLRDRGHYEQYF. CDR3 nucleotides: TGTGCCAGCAGCAACGATCACACACTCCGGGACAGGGGGCACTACGAGCAGTACTTC. The chain couples TRBV21-1 to TRBJ2-7; TRBD1 is taken as the D call from the table, unchecked against the DNA. TRBV21-1 is reported as a pseudogene. This CDR3 is built from 19 residues.